The entry below describes one T cell receptor (beta chain). The antigen remains undetermined. These data are taken from a study of OX40 agonist ivuxolimab in advanced cancers. Study context: Intravenous ivuxolimab at 0.01 to 10 mg/kg was given to patients every 2 weeks. Study-level results: Antigen targets of the expanded peripheral T cells went undetermined.

Repertoires were generated with immunoSEQ multiplex PCR, while TCRdb's copy carries only in-frame clones and drops some. The sample has approximately 65,000 clones, about 82% seen once. The input for sequencing was CD4+ or CD8+ T cells sorted from blood, taken in a trial of the OX40 agonist ivuxolimab. The clonotype comes from an adult with an advanced solid tumor such as melanoma, head and neck, liver or kidney cancer.

The chain's CDR3 is CASSQDRRGIFEKLFF. CDR3 DNA sequence: TGCGCCAGCAGCCAAGATAGAAGGGGGATCTTTGAAAAACTGTTTTTT. The chain is built from TRBV4-3 and TRBJ1-4, with a possible D match to TRBD1 (6 bases). Germline CDR1 reads LGHNA; CDR2 reads YSLEER. CDR3 length: 16 residues. With 0 bases removed from V and 7 bases from J, the gap between germline ends came to 15 bases.